The text below deals with one T cell receptor (beta chain). The antigen remains unidentified. Germline V gene lookup returns CDR1 MGHRA and CDR2 YSYEKL. The CDR3 extends over 15 amino acids. V dropped 0 bases and J dropped 6; count of bases not matched to a gene: 7. 60 Vbeta and 13 Jbeta primers were used in PCR. The data were produced by immunoSEQ multiplex PCR, yet TCRdb's version contains in-frame clones alone and is incomplete. Counted here are about 100,000 clones, roughly 75% occurring once; the ten biggest clones make up under 0.8%. The data were taken from a study of cytomegalovirus exposure and HLA in healthy donors. Study results and caveats: Despite most TCR sequences being rare, some public TCRs occurred in many donors. It was reportedly the case that the classifier diagnosed cytomegalovirus status with high specificity and sensitivity. TCR beta sequences reportedly predicted most subjects' HLA-A and HLA-B alleles accurately.

This chain uses TRBV4-1 with TRBJ1-1, with TRBD1 matching over 7 bases. The sequenced sample consisted of PBMCs. The clonotype comes from a woman aged 55-70 years in good health and CMV-seronegative. The CDR3 loop reads CASSQESGQPSEAFF. The CDR3 nucleotides read TGCGCCAGCAGCCAAGAATCGGGACAGCCCTCTGAAGCTTTCTTT.